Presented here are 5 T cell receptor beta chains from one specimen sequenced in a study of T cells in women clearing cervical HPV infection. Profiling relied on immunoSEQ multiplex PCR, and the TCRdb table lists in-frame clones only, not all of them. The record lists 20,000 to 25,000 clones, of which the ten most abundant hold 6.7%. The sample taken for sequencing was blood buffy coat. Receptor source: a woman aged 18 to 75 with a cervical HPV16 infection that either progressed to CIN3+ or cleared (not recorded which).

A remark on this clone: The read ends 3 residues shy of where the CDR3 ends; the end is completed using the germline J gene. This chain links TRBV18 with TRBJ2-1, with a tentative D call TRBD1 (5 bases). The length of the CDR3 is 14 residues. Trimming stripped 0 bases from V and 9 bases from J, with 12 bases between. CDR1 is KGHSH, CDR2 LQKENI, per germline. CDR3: CASSPPMGRSEQFF. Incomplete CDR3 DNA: TGTGCCAGCTCACCACCGATGGGGCGGAGTGAG. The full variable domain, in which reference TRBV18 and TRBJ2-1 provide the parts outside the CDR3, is NAGVMQNPRHLVRRRGQEARLRCSPMKGHSHVYWYRQLPEEGLKFMVYLQKENIIDESGMPKERFSAEFPKEGPSILRIQQVVRGDSAAYFCASSPPMGRSEQFFGPGTRLTVL.

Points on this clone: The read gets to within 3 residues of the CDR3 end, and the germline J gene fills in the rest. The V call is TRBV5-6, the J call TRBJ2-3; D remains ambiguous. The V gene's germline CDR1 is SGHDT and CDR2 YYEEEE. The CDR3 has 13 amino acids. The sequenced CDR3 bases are TGTGCCAGCAGCTTTACTCCTCAAGAGACG. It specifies CASSFTPQET. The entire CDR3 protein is CASSFTPQETQYF.

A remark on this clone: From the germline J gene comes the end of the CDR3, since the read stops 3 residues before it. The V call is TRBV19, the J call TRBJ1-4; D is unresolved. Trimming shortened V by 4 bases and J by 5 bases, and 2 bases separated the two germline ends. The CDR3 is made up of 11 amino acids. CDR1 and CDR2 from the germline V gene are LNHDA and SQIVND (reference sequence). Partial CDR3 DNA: TGTGCCAGTAGTACGAATGAAAAA. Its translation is CASSTNEK. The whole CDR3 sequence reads CASSTNEKLFF.

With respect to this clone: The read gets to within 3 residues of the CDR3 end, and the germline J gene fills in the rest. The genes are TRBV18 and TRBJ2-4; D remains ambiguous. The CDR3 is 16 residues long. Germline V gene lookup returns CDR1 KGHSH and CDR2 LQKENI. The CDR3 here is CASSPPPTPANYGQYF. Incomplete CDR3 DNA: TGTGCCAGCTCACCACCGCCGACCCCGGCCAACTATGGT.

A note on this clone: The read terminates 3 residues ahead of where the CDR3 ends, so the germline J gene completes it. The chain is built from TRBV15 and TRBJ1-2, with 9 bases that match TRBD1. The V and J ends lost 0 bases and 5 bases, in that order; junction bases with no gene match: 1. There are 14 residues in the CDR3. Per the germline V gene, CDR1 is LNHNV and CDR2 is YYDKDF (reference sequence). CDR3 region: CATSREGTGYGYTF. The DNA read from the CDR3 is TGTGCCACCAGCAGAGAAGGGACAGGGTATGGC.